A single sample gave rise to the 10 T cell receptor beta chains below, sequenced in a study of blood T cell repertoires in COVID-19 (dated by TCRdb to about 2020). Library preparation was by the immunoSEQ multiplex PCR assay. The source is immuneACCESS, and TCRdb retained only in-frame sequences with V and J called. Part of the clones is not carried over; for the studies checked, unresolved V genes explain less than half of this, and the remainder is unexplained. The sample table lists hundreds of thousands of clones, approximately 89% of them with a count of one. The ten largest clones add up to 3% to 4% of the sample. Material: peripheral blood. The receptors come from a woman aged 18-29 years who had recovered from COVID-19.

CDR3 nucleotide sequence: TGTGCCTGGAGTGAGTGGGTCGGTGGAGGGCTCAACACTGAAGCTTTCTTT. This translates into CAWSEWVGGGLNTEAFF. The chain employs TRBV30 and TRBJ1-1; D unresolved. This CDR3 contains 17 residues. Germline assignment: CDR1 GTSNPN and CDR2 SVGIG (reference sequence). Trimming cost V 1 base and J 2 bases, with 20 bases left between them.

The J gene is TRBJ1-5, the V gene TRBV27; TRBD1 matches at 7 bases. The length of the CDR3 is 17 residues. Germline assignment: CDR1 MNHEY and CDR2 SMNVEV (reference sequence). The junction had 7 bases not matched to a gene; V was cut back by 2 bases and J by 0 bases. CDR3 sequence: CASSLRGQFYSNQPQHF. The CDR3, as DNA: TGTGCCAGCAGTTTAAGGGGACAGTTTTATAGCAATCAGCCCCAGCATTTT.

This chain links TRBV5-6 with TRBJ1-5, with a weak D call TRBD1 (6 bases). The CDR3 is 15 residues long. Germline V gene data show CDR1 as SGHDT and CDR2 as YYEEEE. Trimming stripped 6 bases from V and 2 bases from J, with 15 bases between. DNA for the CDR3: TGTGCCAGCACCCGGGGGGCAGGGGGCAATCAGCCCCAGCATTTT. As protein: CASTRGAGGNQPQHF.

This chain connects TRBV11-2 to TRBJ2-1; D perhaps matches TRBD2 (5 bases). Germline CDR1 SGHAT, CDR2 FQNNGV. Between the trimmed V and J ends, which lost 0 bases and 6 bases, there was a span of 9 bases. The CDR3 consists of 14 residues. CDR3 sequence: CASSLERSGNEQFF. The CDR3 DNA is TGTGCCAGCAGCTTAGAGAGGAGCGGCAATGAGCAGTTCTTC.

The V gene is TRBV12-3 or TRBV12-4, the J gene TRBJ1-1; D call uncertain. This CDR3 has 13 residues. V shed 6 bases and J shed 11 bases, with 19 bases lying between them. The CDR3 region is CASSLLSGSGAFF. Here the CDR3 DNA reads TGTGCCAGCAGCTTACTCTCAGGTTCGGGGGCTTTCTTT.

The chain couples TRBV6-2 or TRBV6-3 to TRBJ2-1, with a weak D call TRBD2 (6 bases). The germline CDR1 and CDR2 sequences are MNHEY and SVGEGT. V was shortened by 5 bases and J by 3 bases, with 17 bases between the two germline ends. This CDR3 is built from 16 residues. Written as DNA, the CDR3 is TGTGCCAGCAGTAAGCCCCACGGGAGCAACTACAATGAGCAGTTCTTC. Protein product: CASSKPHGSNYNEQFF.

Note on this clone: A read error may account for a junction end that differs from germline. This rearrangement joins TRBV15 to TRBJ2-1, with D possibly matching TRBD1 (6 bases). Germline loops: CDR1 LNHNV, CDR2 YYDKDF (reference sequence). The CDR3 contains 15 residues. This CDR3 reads CATSSFITQDSLIVF. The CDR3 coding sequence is TGTGCCACCAGCAGTTTTATAACTCAGGACAGTTTAATAGTCTTC.

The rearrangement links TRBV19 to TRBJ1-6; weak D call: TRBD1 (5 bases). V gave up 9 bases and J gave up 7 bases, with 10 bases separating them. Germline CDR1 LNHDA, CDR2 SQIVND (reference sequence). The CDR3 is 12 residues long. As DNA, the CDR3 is TGTGCCAGCAGGGTGGGAAATTCACCCCTCCACTTT. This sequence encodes CASRVGNSPLHF.

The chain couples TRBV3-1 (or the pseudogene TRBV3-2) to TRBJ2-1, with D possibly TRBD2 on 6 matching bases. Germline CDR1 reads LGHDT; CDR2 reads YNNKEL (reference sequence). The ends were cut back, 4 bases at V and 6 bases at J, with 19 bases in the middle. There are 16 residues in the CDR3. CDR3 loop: CASSLGRLVGGNEQFF. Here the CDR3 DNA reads TGTGCCAGCAGCCTCGGGCGACTAGTAGGTGGCAATGAGCAGTTCTTC.

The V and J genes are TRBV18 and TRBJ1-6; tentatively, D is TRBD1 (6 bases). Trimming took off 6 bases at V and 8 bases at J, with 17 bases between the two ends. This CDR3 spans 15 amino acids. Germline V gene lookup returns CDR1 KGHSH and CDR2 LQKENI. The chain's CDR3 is CASSRDTPPDSPLHF. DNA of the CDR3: TGTGCCAGCTCTCGGGACACCCCTCCGGATTCACCCCTCCACTTT.